This T cell receptor beta chain was found in a study of blood T cell repertoires in COVID-19. In the original analysis: The assay estimated nucleated cells by amplifying reference gene primers. Assay: immunoSEQ multiplex PCR; the TCRdb copy retains only in-frame clones and omits some. The DNA was the basis for D and trimming; V, J and clone size are from that table. Here the sample spans around 100,000 clones, approximately 90% being singletons. The CDR3 runs to 17 residues. The junction had 4 bases not matched to a gene; V was cut back by 0 bases and J by 2 bases. CDR1 is KGHSH and CDR2 is LQKENI in the germline V gene.

The sample was peripheral blood. The TCR was taken from a human donor with active COVID-19. The donor label of this sample is uncertain. This chain connects TRBV18 to TRBJ2-3, with 11 nucleotides matching TRBD2. CDR3 bases: TGTGCCAGCTCACCACCGGCTAGCGGGGGGTTCACAGATACGCAGTATTTT. It encodes CASSPPASGGFTDTQYF.